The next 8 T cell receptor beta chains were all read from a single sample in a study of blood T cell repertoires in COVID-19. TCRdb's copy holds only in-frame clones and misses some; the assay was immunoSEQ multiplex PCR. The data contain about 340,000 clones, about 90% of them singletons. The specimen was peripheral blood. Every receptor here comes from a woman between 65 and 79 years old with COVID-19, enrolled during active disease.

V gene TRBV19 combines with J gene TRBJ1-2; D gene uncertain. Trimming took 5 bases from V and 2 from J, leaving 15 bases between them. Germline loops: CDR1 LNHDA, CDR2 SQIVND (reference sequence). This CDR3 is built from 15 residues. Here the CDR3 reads CASSQEVRLNYGYTF. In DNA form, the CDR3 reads TGTGCCAGTAGTCAGGAGGTCCGGTTAAACTATGGCTACACCTTC.

The CDR3 DNA sequence: TGCAGCGTAGTCAACGAGGTAAAGACTTCTAACTATGGCTACACCTTC. Residues: CSVVNEVKTSNYGYTF. The V and J genes are TRBV29-1 and TRBJ1-2, with D unresolved. V was clipped by 6 bases and J by 0 bases, with 20 bases between them. Germline V lookup: CDR1 SQVTM, CDR2 ANQGSEA. The CDR3 covers 16 residues.

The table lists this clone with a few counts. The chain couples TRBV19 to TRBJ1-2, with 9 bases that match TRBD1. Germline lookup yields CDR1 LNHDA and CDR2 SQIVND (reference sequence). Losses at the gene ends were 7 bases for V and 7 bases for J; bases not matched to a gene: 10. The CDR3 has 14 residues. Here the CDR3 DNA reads TGTGCCAGTACACGAGGGACAGGGTGGTTTGGCTACACCTTC. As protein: CASTRGTGWFGYTF.

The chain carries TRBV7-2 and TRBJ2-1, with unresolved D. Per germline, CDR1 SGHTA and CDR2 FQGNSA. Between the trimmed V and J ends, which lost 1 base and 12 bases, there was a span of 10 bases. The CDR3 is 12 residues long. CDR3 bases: TGTGCCAGCAGCTTAGACAGCCTCCGGCAGTTCTTC. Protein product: CASSLDSLRQFF.

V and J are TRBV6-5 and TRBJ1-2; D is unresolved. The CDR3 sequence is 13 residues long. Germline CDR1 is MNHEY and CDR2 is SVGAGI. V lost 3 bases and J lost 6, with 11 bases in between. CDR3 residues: CASSYRQSDGYTF. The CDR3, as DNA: TGTGCCAGCAGTTATCGGCAGAGCGATGGCTACACCTTC.

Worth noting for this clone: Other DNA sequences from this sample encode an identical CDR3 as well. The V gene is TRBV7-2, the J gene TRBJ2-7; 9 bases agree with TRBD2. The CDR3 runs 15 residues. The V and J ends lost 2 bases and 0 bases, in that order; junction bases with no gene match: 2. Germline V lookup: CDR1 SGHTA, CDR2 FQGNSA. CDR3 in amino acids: CASSLSSGGSYEQYF. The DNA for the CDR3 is TGTGCCAGCAGCTTAAGTAGCGGGGGCTCCTACGAGCAGTACTTC.

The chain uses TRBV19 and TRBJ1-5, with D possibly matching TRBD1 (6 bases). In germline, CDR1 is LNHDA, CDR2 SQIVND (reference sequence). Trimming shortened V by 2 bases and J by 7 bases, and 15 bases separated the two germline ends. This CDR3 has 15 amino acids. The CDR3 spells CASSIPQGWNQPQHF. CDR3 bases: TGTGCCAGTAGTATACCCCAGGGGTGGAACCAGCCCCAGCATTTT.

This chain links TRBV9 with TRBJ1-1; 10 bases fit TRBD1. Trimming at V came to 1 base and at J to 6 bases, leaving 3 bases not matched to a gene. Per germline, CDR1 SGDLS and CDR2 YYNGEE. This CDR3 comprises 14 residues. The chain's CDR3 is CASSVRDRGAEAFF. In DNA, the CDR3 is TGTGCCAGCAGCGTAAGGGACAGGGGTGCTGAAGCTTTCTTT.